This entry features one T cell receptor (beta chain) sequence. The data originate from a study of blood T cell repertoires in COVID-19. Turning to the study itself: The United States, Italy and Spain provided the acute and convalescent COVID-19 samples.

All enrollees were about 18 to 89 years old and from 25 or so US areas. Clinical history reported by participants formed the basis on which cohorts were assigned. In the original analysis: The authors estimated nucleated cell counts from reference gene primer amplification. Only in-frame clones appear in the TCRdb table, and some are missing; sequencing was by immunoSEQ multiplex PCR. Clone size and the V and J calls come from that table; the DNA yielded D and trimming. The table records roughly 200,000 clones, roughly 90% of them present only once. J lost 0 bases, V lost 2 bases, and 2 bases had no gene match. The CDR3 consists of 16 residues. The germline CDR1 and CDR2 sequences are SGHNT and YYREEE (reference sequence).

Specimen: PBMCs or T cells enriched from blood (not recorded which). The chain combines TRBV5-4 with TRBJ2-6; 7 nucleotides agree with TRBD2. This sequence originates from a woman aged 25 to 39 who had been exposed to COVID-19. The CDR3 DNA reads TGTGCCAGCAGCTTCGGCGGGGGCTCTGGGGCCAACGTCCTGACTTTC. The encoded protein is CASSFGGGSGANVLTF.